The source of this T cell receptor (beta chain) is a study of tumor-infiltrating lymphocytes in primary liver carcinoma. Turning to the study itself: Patients had primary liver carcinoma treated by surgical resection. The study, taken as a whole, reports: Unsorted bulk samples meant CD4+ and CD8+ repertoires went uncompared. Tumor top-250-clone fraction significantly exceeded that of blood (p = 0.039).

Reverse transcription of around 500 ng total RNA with a constant-region primer produced TCR beta cDNA. The TCR beta library was amplified through three nested multiplex PCR rounds in a modified ARM-PCR procedure. Running nine to ten cycles apiece, the first two PCR rounds relied on TRBV1-TRBV30 forward primers together with a C-beta reverse primer. TCRdb independently ran MiXCR on the multiplex PCR reads; one entry per CDR3 protein. The data hold 300,000 to 400,000 distinct CDR3 sequences, with about two thirds observed a single time. V was shortened by 3 bases and J by 3 bases, with 8 bases between the two germline ends. Germline V gene lookup returns CDR1 WSHSY and CDR2 SAAADI. This CDR3 has 14 residues. Germline DNA was extracted too, while blood RNA derived from unsorted whole blood. This clonotype was picked up many times. Its specificity is unknown.

The chain is built from TRBV10-2 and TRBJ2-2, with D perhaps matching TRBD1 or TRBD2 (5 bases each). The clonotype originates from a man between 40 and 49 years old with primary liver carcinoma and hepatitis B virus infection. Sequencing used peripheral blood. CDR3 in amino acids: CASSDWGYTGELFF. CDR3 nucleotides: TGCGCCAGCAGTGACTGGGGGTACACCGGGGAGCTGTTTTTT.